The T cell receptor beta chain described here comes from a study of OX40 agonist ivuxolimab in advanced cancers. In the study overall: Treatment received earlier with anti-PD-1, anti-PD-L1 or anti-CTLA-4 agents was allowed, and more than 35% had some.

A note on this clone: No antigen is known for it.

Study-wide results and caveats: Compared with CD4+, CD8+ T cells on average had more expanded clones. The CD4+ and CD8+ T cells in the blood had expanded clonally by week 6 at 0.1 to 3.0 mg/kg. Also showing low normalized T-cell clonal expansion were some of the nonresponders.

Sequencing was performed with immunoSEQ multiplex PCR; in TCRdb, only in-frame clones are kept and a portion is missing. The table has fewer than 90,000 clones, roughly 89% seen once. The CDR3 has 18 residues. V was trimmed by 5 bases and J by 8 bases, leaving 25 bases between them. CDR1 and CDR2 (germline): MNHEY, SMNVEV (reference sequence). The sequence was obtained from an adult with an advanced solid tumor such as melanoma, head and neck, liver or kidney cancer. This sample comprised CD4+ or CD8+ T cells sorted from blood, obtained in a trial of the OX40 agonist ivuxolimab. The V call is TRBV27, the J call TRBJ1-6; D is ambiguous. The CDR3 region has the DNA TGTGCCAGCAGTCTTTTAAGACCGCAGGCGTCGTACTATTCACCCCTCCACTTT. It encodes CASSLLRPQASYYSPLHF.